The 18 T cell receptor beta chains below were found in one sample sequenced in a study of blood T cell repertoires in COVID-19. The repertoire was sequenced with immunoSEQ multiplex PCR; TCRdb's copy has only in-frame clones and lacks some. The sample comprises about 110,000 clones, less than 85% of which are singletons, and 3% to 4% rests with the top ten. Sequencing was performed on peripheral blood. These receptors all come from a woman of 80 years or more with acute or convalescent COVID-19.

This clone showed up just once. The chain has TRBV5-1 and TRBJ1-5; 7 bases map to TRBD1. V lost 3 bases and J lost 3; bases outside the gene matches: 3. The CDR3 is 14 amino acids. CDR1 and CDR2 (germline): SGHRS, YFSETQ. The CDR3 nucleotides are TGCGCCAGCAGCTCAGGGGGTATCAATCAGCCCCAGCATTTT. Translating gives CASSSGGINQPQHF.

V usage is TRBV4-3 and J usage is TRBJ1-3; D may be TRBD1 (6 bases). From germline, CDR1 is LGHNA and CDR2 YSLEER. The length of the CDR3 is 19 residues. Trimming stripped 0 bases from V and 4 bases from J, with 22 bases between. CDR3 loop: CASSQDLEVQGPTGNTIYF. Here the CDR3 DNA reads TGCGCCAGCAGCCAAGATCTCGAGGTACAGGGACCTACGGGAAACACCATATATTTT.

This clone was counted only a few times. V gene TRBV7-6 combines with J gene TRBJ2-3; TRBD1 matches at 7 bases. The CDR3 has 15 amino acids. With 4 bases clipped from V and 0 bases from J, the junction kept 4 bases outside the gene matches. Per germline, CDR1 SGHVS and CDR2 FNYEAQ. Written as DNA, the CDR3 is TGTGCCAGCAGCTCGACAGGGAGTAGCACAGATACGCAGTATTTT. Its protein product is CASSSTGSSTDTQYF.

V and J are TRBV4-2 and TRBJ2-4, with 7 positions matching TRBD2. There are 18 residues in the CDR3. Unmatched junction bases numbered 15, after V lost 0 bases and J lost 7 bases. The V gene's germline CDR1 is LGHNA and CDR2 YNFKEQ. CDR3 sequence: CASSQDRGGGDSKNIQYF. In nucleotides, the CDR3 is TGTGCCAGCAGCCAAGATCGTGGTGGGGGGGATTCGAAGAACATTCAGTACTTC.

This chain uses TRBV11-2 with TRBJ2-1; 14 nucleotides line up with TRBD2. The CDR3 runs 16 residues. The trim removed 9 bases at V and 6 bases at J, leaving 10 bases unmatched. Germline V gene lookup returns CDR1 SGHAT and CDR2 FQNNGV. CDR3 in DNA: TGTGCCAGTGAGGAACCGGGACTAGCGGGGGCCAATGAGCAGTTCTTC. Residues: CASEEPGLAGANEQFF.

CDR3 region: CASSLESPSNNIAYEQYF. CDR3 DNA sequence: TGTGCCAGCAGCTTAGAATCGCCTAGCAATAATATCGCCTACGAGCAGTACTTC. The chain has TRBV7-6 and TRBJ2-7; possibly TRBD2 for D (5 bases). The CDR3 consists of 18 residues. The V gene's germline CDR1 is SGHVS and CDR2 FNYEAQ. The V end was cut by 1 base, the J end by 2 bases, with 21 bases between.

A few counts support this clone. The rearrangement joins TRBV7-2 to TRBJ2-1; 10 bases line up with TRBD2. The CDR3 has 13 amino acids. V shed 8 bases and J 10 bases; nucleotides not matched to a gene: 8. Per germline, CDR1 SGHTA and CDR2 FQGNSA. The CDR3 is CASGIAGGREQFF. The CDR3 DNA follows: TGTGCCAGCGGAATAGCGGGAGGACGAGAGCAGTTCTTC.

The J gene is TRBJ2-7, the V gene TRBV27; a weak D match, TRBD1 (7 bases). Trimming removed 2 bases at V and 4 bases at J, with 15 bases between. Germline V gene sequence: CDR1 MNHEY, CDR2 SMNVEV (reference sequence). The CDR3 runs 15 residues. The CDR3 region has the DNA TGTGCCAGCAGTTTAGGTGGAGGGACAGCTTACGAGCAGTACTTC. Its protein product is CASSLGGGTAYEQYF.

CDR3 in DNA: TGTGCCAGCAGGAGACAGGGCGTCTCGGCGGGCTACACCTTC. Its protein is CASRRQGVSAGYTF. The chain employs TRBV6-6 and TRBJ1-2; TRBD1 matches at 7 bases. CDR1 and CDR2 (germline): MNHNY, SVGAGI (reference sequence). The length of the CDR3 is 14 residues. Trimming took 6 bases from V and 8 from J; bases not matched to a gene: 12.

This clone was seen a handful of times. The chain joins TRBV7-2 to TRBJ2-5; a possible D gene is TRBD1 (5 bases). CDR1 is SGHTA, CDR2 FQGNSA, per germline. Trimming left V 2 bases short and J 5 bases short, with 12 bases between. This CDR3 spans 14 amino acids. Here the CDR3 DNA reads TGTGCCAGCAGCTTATCAGGGTCCCGCGAGACCCAGTACTTC. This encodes CASSLSGSRETQYF.

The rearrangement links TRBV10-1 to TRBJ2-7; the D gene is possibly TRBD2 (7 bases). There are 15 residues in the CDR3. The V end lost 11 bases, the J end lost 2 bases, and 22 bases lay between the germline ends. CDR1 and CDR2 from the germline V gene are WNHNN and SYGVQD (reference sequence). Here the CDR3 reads CAAKRGGSQAYEQYF. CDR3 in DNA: TGCGCCGCGAAGAGGGGGGGCAGTCAAGCCTACGAGCAGTACTTC.

This CDR3 reads CASSPVVRGPSYEQYF. The CDR3 DNA is TGTGCCAGCTCACCGGTGGTACGAGGTCCCTCCTACGAGCAGTACTTC. J is TRBJ2-7 and V is TRBV18, with no clear D. CDR3 size: 16 residues. With 3 bases removed from V and 0 bases from J, the gap between germline ends came to 15 bases. Germline lookup yields CDR1 KGHSH and CDR2 LQKENI.

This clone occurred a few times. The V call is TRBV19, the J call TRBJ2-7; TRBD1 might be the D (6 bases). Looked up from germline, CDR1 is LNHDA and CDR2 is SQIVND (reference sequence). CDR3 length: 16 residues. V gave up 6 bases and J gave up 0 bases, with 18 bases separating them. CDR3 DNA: TGTGCCAGTAGGGCTTTGGGGACACCAGGCTCCTACGAGCAGTACTTC. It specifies CASRALGTPGSYEQYF.

The CDR3 spells CAISGDRASGNTIYF. The DNA of the CDR3 is TGTGCCATCAGTGGAGACAGGGCCTCTGGAAACACCATATATTTT. The V call is TRBV10-3, the J call TRBJ1-3, with TRBD1 matching over 7 bases. CDR1 is ENHRY, CDR2 SYGVKD, per germline. The V segment lost 4 bases and the J segment 0 bases; nucleotides outside the gene matches: 3. The CDR3 runs 15 residues.

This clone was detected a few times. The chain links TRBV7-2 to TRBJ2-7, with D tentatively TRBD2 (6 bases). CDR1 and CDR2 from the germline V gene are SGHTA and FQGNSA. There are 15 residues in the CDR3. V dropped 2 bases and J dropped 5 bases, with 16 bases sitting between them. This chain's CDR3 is CASSLNAGIRHEQYF. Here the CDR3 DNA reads TGTGCCAGCAGCTTAAACGCGGGGATCAGGCACGAGCAGTACTTC.

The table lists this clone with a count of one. CDR3 sequence (DNA): TGTGCCAGCAGCCCGGGACAGAAAGAGACCCAGTACTTC. Translated: CASSPGQKETQYF. V and J are TRBV3-1 (or the pseudogene TRBV3-2) and TRBJ2-5; TRBD1 matches 7 bases. CDR1 is LGHDT and CDR2 is YNNKEL in the germline V gene (reference sequence). This CDR3 is 13 amino acids long. The V and J ends lost 4 bases and 3 bases, in that order; junction bases with no gene match: 2.

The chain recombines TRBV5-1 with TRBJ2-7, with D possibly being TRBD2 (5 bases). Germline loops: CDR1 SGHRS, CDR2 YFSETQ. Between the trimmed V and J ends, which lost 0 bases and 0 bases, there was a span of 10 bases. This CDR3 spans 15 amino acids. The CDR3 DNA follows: TGCGCCAGCAGCTTGGGGACTGGCCACTCCTACGAGCAGTACTTC. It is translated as CASSLGTGHSYEQYF.

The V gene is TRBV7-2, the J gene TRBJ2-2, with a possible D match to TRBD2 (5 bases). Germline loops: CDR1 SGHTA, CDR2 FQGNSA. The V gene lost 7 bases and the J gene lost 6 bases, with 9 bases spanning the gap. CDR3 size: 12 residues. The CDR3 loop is CASNPSPGELFF. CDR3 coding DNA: TGTGCCAGCAACCCTAGCCCCGGGGAGCTGTTTTTT.